This TCR beta chain was sequenced for a study of shared clonotypes between healthy human individuals. The wider study: The study used three CD4 naive, three CD4 memory, two CD8 naive and one CD8 memory plate per donor.

Sequenced by immunoSEQ multiplex PCR; TCRdb stores in-frame clones only, minus some. Among fewer than 400,000 clones listed, less than 85% were seen once. The CDR3 is 15 amino acids. Per germline, CDR1 SEHNR and CDR2 FQNEAQ (reference sequence). The V gene end was trimmed by 3 bases and the J gene end by 3 bases; junction bases not matched to a gene: 7. This clonotype was obtained from a young man in good health. The chain links TRBV7-9 to TRBJ2-5; 7 positions match TRBD1. The sequenced sample consisted of memory CD4+ T cells sorted from blood. As to subset: CD45RA-negative fraction. DNA of the CDR3: TGTGCCAGCAGCTTTTTCCTGGGGACAGAAGAGACCCAGTACTTC. Its translation is CASSFFLGTEETQYF.